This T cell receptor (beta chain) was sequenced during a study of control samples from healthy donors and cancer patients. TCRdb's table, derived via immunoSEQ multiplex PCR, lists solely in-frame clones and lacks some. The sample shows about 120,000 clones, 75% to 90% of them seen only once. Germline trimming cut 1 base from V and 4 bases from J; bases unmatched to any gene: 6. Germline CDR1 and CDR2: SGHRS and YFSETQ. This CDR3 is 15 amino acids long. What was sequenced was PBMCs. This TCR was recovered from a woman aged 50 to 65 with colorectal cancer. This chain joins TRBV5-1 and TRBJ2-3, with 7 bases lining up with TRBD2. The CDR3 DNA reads TGCGCCAGCAGCTTGAGTGGGGGGGAAGCAGATACGCAGTATTTT. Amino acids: CASSLSGGEADTQYF.